A single sample is the source of the 26 T cell receptor beta chains below, sequenced in a study of cytomegalovirus exposure and HLA in healthy donors. PCR primers comprised 60 Vbeta and 13 Jbeta primers. The assay was immunoSEQ multiplex PCR, and TCRdb's table has in-frame clones only and misses some. This sample carries 90,000 to 140,000 clones, under 80% of them seen once, and the ten largest clones take over 7%. Specimen: PBMCs. The receptor source for this set is a middle-aged woman in good health and CMV-seropositive.

The chain couples TRBV5-4 to TRBJ2-6; D call uncertain. Trimming pared 1 base from V and 0 bases from J, leaving 5 bases between. Germline V gives CDR1 SGHNT, CDR2 YYREEE (reference sequence). CDR3 length: 15 residues. CDR3 sequence reads: CASSLRDSGANVLTF. In DNA form, the CDR3 reads TGTGCCAGCAGCTTGCGAGACTCTGGGGCCAACGTCCTGACTTTC.

The chain recombines TRBV6-7 with TRBJ1-2, with D maybe TRBD1 (5 bases). TRBV6-7 falls under the ORF class, with uncertain function. Deletions cut 2 bases from V and 8 bases from J, with 24 bases between. The CDR3 covers 17 residues. The CDR3 reads CASSYPGDKETGGGYTF. DNA for the CDR3: TGTGCCAGCAGTTACCCCGGGGATAAGGAAACGGGGGGGGGCTACACCTTC.

The rearrangement joins TRBV15 to TRBJ1-5; perhaps TRBD1 as D (6 bases). The CDR3 loop spans 13 amino acids. Germline CDR1 reads LNHNV; CDR2 reads YYDKDF (reference sequence). The V end lost 8 bases, the J end lost 3 bases, and 11 bases lay between the germline ends. The CDR3 DNA sequence: TGTGCCACCGGATGGGACACCAATCAGCCCCAGCATTTT. Translating gives CATGWDTNQPQHF.

The gene calls are TRBV28 and TRBJ1-6, with D perhaps matching TRBD1 (5 bases). Trimming stripped 5 bases from V and 10 bases from J, with 9 bases between. This CDR3 is built from 12 residues. Germline assignment: CDR1 MDHEN and CDR2 SYDVKM. CDR3 coding DNA: TGTGCCAGCAGTGTGACAGCCTCACCCCTCCACTTT. Translated: CASSVTASPLHF.

A word on this clone: One end of the junction is discordant with germline, which a read error may explain. The chain links TRBV15 to TRBJ2-2, with D possibly matching TRBD1 (6 bases). Looked up from germline, CDR1 is LNHNV and CDR2 is YYDKDF (reference sequence). The CDR3 has 15 amino acids. CDR3 amino acids: CATSRETGNTGELFF. The CDR3 DNA reads as TGTGCCACCAGCCGAGAGACAGGGAACACCGGGGAGCTGTTTTTT.

The CDR3, as DNA: TGTGCCAGCAGCTTGGGGACAGGAAAAGCTAACTATGGCTACACCTTC. Translated, it gives CASSLGTGKANYGYTF. This chain uses TRBV5-5 with TRBJ1-2, with 7 bases matching TRBD1. Germline CDR1 SGHKS, CDR2 YYEKEE (reference sequence). The CDR3 spans 16 residues. Trimming removed 0 bases from V and 0 bases from J; junction bases left unmatched: 5.

This sequence joins TRBV2 and TRBJ2-7, with D hard to call. The CDR3 has 15 residues. V lost 7 bases and J lost 0, with 16 bases in between. CDR1 SNHLY and CDR2 FYNNEI come from the germline V gene. The CDR3 loop is CASKLEPRSSYEQYF. As DNA, the CDR3 is TGTGCCAGCAAGCTTGAACCTCGTTCCTCCTACGAGCAGTACTTC.

In its sample, this clone was seen a few times. V usage is TRBV2 and J usage is TRBJ1-5; 12 nucleotides line up with TRBD1. Germline V gene data show CDR1 as SNHLY and CDR2 as FYNNEI. CDR3 length: 15 amino acids. The junction had 6 bases not matched to a gene; V was cut back by 5 bases and J by 7 bases. CDR3 sequence: CASSRDRGREQPQHF. CDR3 in DNA: TGTGCCAGCAGTCGGGACAGGGGGCGGGAGCAGCCCCAGCATTTT.

This clone is a singleton in its sample. The chain employs TRBV5-1 and TRBJ1-2; D is perhaps TRBD1 (5 bases). The CDR3 covers 18 residues. In germline, CDR1 is SGHRS, CDR2 YFSETQ. V shed 3 bases and J shed 4 bases, with 25 bases lying between them. The CDR3 region is CASSSHPVRTSVLYGYTF. The CDR3 coding sequence is TGCGCCAGCAGCTCCCACCCCGTAAGGACATCGGTTCTCTATGGCTACACCTTC.

The chain recombines TRBV5-4 with TRBJ2-1; 10 nucleotides line up with TRBD1. V lost 1 base to trimming and J lost 7 bases; unmatched junction nucleotides: 11. Germline values: CDR1 SGHNT, CDR2 YYREEE (reference sequence). The CDR3 has 17 residues. This CDR3 reads CASSLSPGQGLINEQFF. In DNA, the CDR3 is TGTGCCAGCAGCTTGTCGCCGGGACAGGGGCTGATAAATGAGCAGTTCTTC.

V usage is TRBV27 and J usage is TRBJ1-2; D unresolved. Germline CDR1 MNHEY, CDR2 SMNVEV (reference sequence). The CDR3 runs to 11 residues. V lost 4 bases, J lost 4 bases, and 4 bases lay in between. The CDR3 DNA is TGTGCCAGCAGTTCTTTCTATGGCTACACCTTC. This encodes CASSSFYGYTF.

The chain recombines TRBV5-6 with TRBJ1-1, with TRBD1 matching 8 bases. Looked up from germline, CDR1 is SGHDT and CDR2 is YYEEEE. V lost 5 bases and J lost 4; bases outside the gene matches: 7. This CDR3 has 14 residues. The CDR3 DNA reads TGTGCCAGCAGAGGTGCAGGGGGCGGCACTGAAGCTTTCTTT. This sequence encodes CASRGAGGGTEAFF.

The rearrangement uses TRBV7-3 and TRBJ1-1; weak D call: TRBD1 (5 bases). V was clipped by 2 bases and J by 4 bases, with 11 bases between them. Germline values: CDR1 SGHTA, CDR2 FQGTGA. The CDR3 consists of 14 residues. The CDR3 protein is CASSLQGGSTEAFF. The CDR3 bases are TGTGCCAGCAGCTTACAGGGAGGGAGCACTGAAGCTTTCTTT. Complete variable domain (other parts from reference TRBV7-3 and TRBJ1-1): GAGVSQTPSNKVTEKGKYVELRCDPISGHTALYWYRQSLGQGPEFLIYFQGTGAADDSGLPNDRFFAVRPEGSVSTLKIQRTERGDSAVYLCASSLQGGSTEAFFGQGTRLTVV.

This sequence joins TRBV5-1 and TRBJ2-2; TRBD2 agrees at 11 bases. This CDR3 has 17 residues. After removal of 4 bases from V and 0 bases from J, the junction contained 5 bases not matched to a gene. Germline CDR1 reads SGHRS; CDR2 reads YFSETQ. CDR3 region: CASSPRLAGTNTGELFF. The CDR3 coding sequence is TGCGCCAGCAGCCCCCGACTAGCGGGGACGAACACCGGGGAGCTGTTTTTT.

The chain has TRBV19 and TRBJ2-3, with TRBD1 matching over 7 bases. The CDR3 extends over 18 amino acids. Germline assignment: CDR1 LNHDA and CDR2 SQIVND (reference sequence). The ends lost 8 bases at V and 0 bases at J; junction bases unmatched: 17. The chain's CDR3 is CASAKDLWTGESTDTQYF. CDR3 in DNA: TGTGCCAGTGCCAAAGACCTTTGGACAGGCGAAAGCACAGATACGCAGTATTTT.

The V call is TRBV7-9, the J call TRBJ2-1; TRBD2 aligns across 13 bases. Germline V CDR1 and CDR2: SEHNR, FQNEAQ (reference sequence). The CDR3 has 17 amino acids. V shed 4 bases, J shed 8 bases, and the junction held 11 bases outside the gene matches. The CDR3 DNA follows: TGTGCCAGCAGCTCGGGTCGACTAGCGGGGGGCTTGGATGAGCAGTTCTTC. As protein: CASSSGRLAGGLDEQFF.

J is TRBJ2-5 and V is TRBV27; tentative D call: TRBD1 (6 bases). The CDR3 loop spans 14 amino acids. Between the trimmed V and J ends, which lost 10 bases and 0 bases, there was a span of 15 bases. Per germline, CDR1 MNHEY and CDR2 SMNVEV (reference sequence). The CDR3 coding sequence is TGTGCCACAAAGGACAGAGCGTACCAAGAGACCCAGTACTTC. This encodes CATKDRAYQETQYF.

CDR3: CASSMPGSGYTF. CDR3 bases: TGTGCCAGTAGTATGCCCGGGTCGGGCTACACCTTC. This sequence joins TRBV19 and TRBJ1-2; D unclear. The V gene lost 3 bases and the J gene lost 8 bases, with 10 bases spanning the gap. The CDR3 totals 12 residues. Germline V gives CDR1 LNHDA, CDR2 SQIVND (reference sequence).

This clone was picked up a small number of times. This chain links TRBV6-1 with TRBJ2-2, with TRBD1 matching over 7 bases. V gave up 2 bases and J gave up 8 bases; unmatched junction bases: 11. The CDR3 runs to 16 residues. CDR1 and CDR2 from the germline V gene are MNHNS and SASEGT. CDR3 region: CASSESKGAKRGELFF. The CDR3 nucleotides are TGTGCCAGCAGTGAAAGCAAGGGGGCGAAGAGGGGGGAGCTGTTTTTT.

The chain couples TRBV10-1 to TRBJ2-1; 8 nucleotides align to TRBD1. The V and J ends lost 6 bases and 3 bases, in that order; junction bases with no gene match: 7. The CDR3 runs 15 residues. The germline CDR1 and CDR2 sequences are WNHNN and SYGVQD (reference sequence). As DNA, the CDR3 is TGCGCCAGCAGCGGACAGGGCGTAAGCTACAATGAGCAGTTCTTC. This sequence encodes CASSGQGVSYNEQFF.

This clone was counted a single time. The chain links TRBV15 to TRBJ1-5; 9 bases match TRBD1. With 0 bases clipped from V and 6 bases from J, the junction kept 3 bases outside the gene matches. The V gene's germline CDR1 is LNHNV and CDR2 YYDKDF (reference sequence). The CDR3 runs 15 residues. The CDR3 DNA follows: TGTGCCACCAGCAGAGATTACAGGGGGCGTCAGCCCCAGCATTTT. Its protein is CATSRDYRGRQPQHF.

This chain connects TRBV6-5 to TRBJ1-5; TRBD1 matches at 8 bases. Germline CDR1 reads MNHEY; CDR2 reads SVGAGI. V gave up 2 bases and J gave up 6 bases; unmatched junction bases: 0. This CDR3 contains 13 residues. CDR3 sequence: CASSYGTGQPQHF. CDR3 bases: TGTGCCAGCAGTTACGGGACAGGTCAGCCCCAGCATTTT.

This chain connects TRBV11-2 to TRBJ2-7; maybe TRBD1 (5 bases). Per germline, CDR1 SGHAT and CDR2 FQNNGV. This CDR3 has 13 amino acids. Trimming pared 5 bases from V and 2 bases from J, leaving 10 bases between. CDR3 sequence: CASSPAGTYEQYF. Written as DNA, the CDR3 is TGTGCCAGCAGCCCTGCAGGGACCTACGAGCAGTACTTC.

This clone was found once. CDR3 DNA sequence: TGTGCCAGCAGCTCACTTTTTTCGGTCTCCTCCTACAATGAGCAGTTCTTC. Protein product: CASSSLFSVSSYNEQFF. The J gene is TRBJ2-1, the V gene TRBV28; D not certain. Trimming shortened V by 6 bases and J by 0 bases, and 18 bases separated the two germline ends. Germline CDR1 is MDHEN and CDR2 is SYDVKM. This CDR3 has 17 amino acids.

The V gene is TRBV9, the J gene TRBJ2-7, with TRBD1 matching 10 bases. This CDR3 has 15 amino acids. Germline CDR1 SGDLS, CDR2 YYNGEE. V shed 1 base and J 7 bases; nucleotides not matched to a gene: 8. The CDR3 sequence: CASSVTGTGAGEQYF. Written as DNA, the CDR3 is TGTGCCAGCAGCGTAACCGGGACAGGGGCGGGGGAGCAGTACTTC. Together with reference TRBV9 and TRBJ2-7, the CDR3 gives the full variable domain: DSGVTQTPKHLITATGQRVTLRCSPRSGDLSVYWYQQSLDQGLQFLIQYYNGEERAKGNILERFSAQQFPDLHSELNLSSLELGDSALYFCASSVTGTGAGEQYFGPGTRLTVT.

A remark on this clone: Since no conserved phenylalanine or tryptophan closes the CDR3, a read error is the likely cause. The chain recombines TRBV27 with TRBJ2-7, with TRBD1 matching over 8 bases. Trimming took 5 bases from V and 4 from J; bases not matched to a gene: 7. CDR1 MNHEY and CDR2 SMNVEV come from the germline V gene (reference sequence). The CDR3 is 14 residues long. The CDR3 sequence is CASSRKGQGYEQYL. The CDR3 bases are TGTGCCAGCAGTAGGAAAGGACAGGGTTACGAGCAGTACCTC.